These 30 T cell receptor beta chains share one sample of origin, sequenced in a study of cytomegalovirus exposure and HLA in healthy donors. The method was immunoSEQ multiplex PCR; TCRdb's version includes in-frame clones alone and lacks a portion of them. The table shows some 75,000 clones, with 96% occurring only once. Sequencing was done on a sample of PBMCs. These receptors all come from a woman aged 18-29 years in good health and CMV-seronegative.

The chain is built from TRBV25-1 and TRBJ1-1; D unclear. The V gene lost 7 bases and the J gene lost 0 bases, with 21 bases spanning the gap. Looked up from germline, CDR1 is MGHDK and CDR2 is SYGVNS. This CDR3 contains 17 residues. The CDR3: CASIGLDWEGMNTEAFF. CDR3 DNA sequence: TGTGCCAGCATTGGGCTTGATTGGGAGGGTATGAACACTGAAGCTTTCTTT.

The chain is built from TRBV13 and TRBJ2-3; 13 nucleotides align to TRBD2. Germline CDR1 PRHDT, CDR2 FYEKMQ (reference sequence). The CDR3 totals 14 residues. Trimming removed 5 bases from V and 7 bases from J; junction bases left unmatched: 3. CDR3 sequence: CASSEGTSGNTQYF. CDR3 in DNA: TGTGCCAGCAGCGAAGGGACTAGCGGGAATACGCAGTATTTT.

This chain uses TRBV7-9 with TRBJ2-7, with 10 bases lining up with TRBD1. The V gene's germline CDR1 is SEHNR and CDR2 FQNEAQ (reference sequence). The CDR3 loop spans 16 amino acids. The trim removed 0 bases at V and 2 bases at J, leaving 4 bases unmatched. CDR3 protein: CASSLARGQGTYEQYF. DNA for the CDR3: TGTGCCAGCAGCTTAGCGCGGGGACAGGGGACCTACGAGCAGTACTTC.

For this clone: A junction boundary mismatches the germline segment, possibly from a read error. This chain connects TRBV7-7 to TRBJ1-5; 7 nucleotides line up with TRBD1. Germline loops: CDR1 SSHAT, CDR2 FNYEAQ (reference sequence). CDR3 size: 19 residues. CDR3 in amino acids: CASSLDRDRRHYSNQPQHF. In nucleotides, the CDR3 is TGTGCTAGCAGCTTAGACCGGGACAGAAGACATTATAGCAATCAGCCCCAGCATTTT.

The V call is TRBV7-6, the J call TRBJ1-1; D gene uncertain. The CDR3 is 16 residues long. Trimming shortened V by 2 bases and J by 4 bases, and 17 bases separated the two germline ends. Germline V gene lookup returns CDR1 SGHVS and CDR2 FNYEAQ. The CDR3, as DNA: TGTGCCAGCAGCTTAAGGCTGTCCGGTCGGGGCACTGAAGCTTTCTTT. This encodes CASSLRLSGRGTEAFF. The entire variable domain, with the rest obtained from reference TRBV7-6 and TRBJ1-1, is as follows: GAGVSQSPRYKVTKRGQDVALRCDPISGHVSLYWYRQALGQGPEFLTYFNYEAQQDKSGLPNDRFSAERPEGSISTLTIQRTEQRDSAMYRCASSLRLSGRGTEAFFGQGTRLTVV.

This clone was detected once. The V and J genes are TRBV5-8 and TRBJ2-1; 11 positions match TRBD2. Trimming at V came to 1 base and at J to 8 bases, leaving 5 bases not matched to a gene. The germline V gene has CDR1 SGHTS and CDR2 YDEGEE. The CDR3 loop spans 15 amino acids. CDR3 nucleotides: TGTGCCAGCAGCTTGACTAGCGGGAGTTCCTATGAGCAGTTCTTC. Translated: CASSLTSGSSYEQFF.

CDR3 bases: TGCGCCAGCAGCTGGCTAGCGGGAGCGCCCGAGCAGTACTTC. The encoded protein is CASSWLAGAPEQYF. V is TRBV5-1 and J is TRBJ2-7; 10 bases are a match to TRBD2. This CDR3 comprises 14 residues. In germline, CDR1 is SGHRS, CDR2 YFSETQ. Germline trimming cut 3 bases from V and 6 bases from J; bases unmatched to any gene: 6.

The chain joins TRBV4-1 to TRBJ2-1; unclear D gene. Trimming took 0 bases from V and 5 from J, leaving 8 bases between them. Germline V lookup: CDR1 MGHRA, CDR2 YSYEKL. The CDR3 extends over 14 amino acids. The CDR3 spells CASSQESSNNEQFF. CDR3 nucleotides: TGCGCCAGCAGCCAAGAAAGCTCAAACAATGAGCAGTTCTTC.

This chain joins TRBV29-1 and TRBJ2-5, with TRBD2 matching 8 bases. J was trimmed by 4 bases and V by 4 bases; bases with no gene match: 8. The CDR3 is made up of 14 amino acids. Germline lookup yields CDR1 SQVTM and CDR2 ANQGSEA. The CDR3 sequence: CSVAPREVVETQYF. The CDR3 coding sequence is TGCAGCGTTGCTCCGCGGGAGGTCGTAGAGACCCAGTACTTC.

This chain links TRBV6-4 with TRBJ2-2, with D maybe TRBD2 (6 bases). V lost 2 bases and J lost 6, with 7 bases in between. The length of the CDR3 is 13 residues. The V gene's germline CDR1 is MRHNA and CDR2 SNTAGT. The CDR3 here is CASSDGGSGELFF. CDR3 sequence (DNA): TGTGCCAGCAGTGACGGGGGGTCCGGGGAGCTGTTTTTT.

The genes are TRBV27 and TRBJ2-7; no definite D call. Germline V gene sequence: CDR1 MNHEY, CDR2 SMNVEV (reference sequence). The CDR3 length is 17 residues. V gave up 2 bases and J gave up 4 bases, with 21 bases separating them. The chain's CDR3 is CASSLAPYAARPYEQYF. As DNA, the CDR3 is TGTGCCAGCAGTTTAGCGCCTTACGCTGCTCGCCCTTACGAGCAGTACTTC.

This chain uses TRBV2 with TRBJ1-6; 8 positions agree with TRBD1. J gave up 0 bases and V 6 bases, and 4 bases lay outside the gene matches. Germline-derived CDR1 and CDR2 are SNHLY and FYNNEI. The CDR3 is 16 amino acids. The CDR3 sequence: CASRGDRSSYNSPLHF. The CDR3 DNA reads TGTGCCAGCAGGGGGGACAGGAGCTCCTATAATTCACCCCTCCACTTT.

J is TRBJ2-2 and V is TRBV6-6, with D possibly matching TRBD2 (6 bases). CDR1 and CDR2 from the germline V gene are MNHNY and SVGAGI (reference sequence). CDR3 length equals 14 residues. Trimming stripped 4 bases from V and 5 bases from J, with 11 bases between. This CDR3 reads CASSLFAGTGELFF. The CDR3 DNA reads TGTGCCAGCAGTTTGTTCGCGGGAACCGGGGAGCTGTTTTTT.

This clone was picked up one time. The chain links TRBV27 to TRBJ1-2; D not resolved. Germline V gives CDR1 MNHEY, CDR2 SMNVEV (reference sequence). The ends were cut back, 0 bases at V and 4 bases at J, with 9 bases in the middle. The CDR3 is made up of 14 amino acids. The CDR3 region has the DNA TGTGCCAGCAGTTTATCACCAACAGTCTATGGCTACACCTTC. This encodes CASSLSPTVYGYTF.

The chain is built from TRBV10-1 and TRBJ1-1, with D maybe TRBD1 (5 bases). CDR3 length: 15 amino acids. V lost 1 base to trimming and J lost 1 base, with 10 bases between them. The germline V gene has CDR1 WNHNN and CDR2 SYGVQD (reference sequence). The CDR3 here is CASSEFLGENTEAFF. The CDR3 DNA follows: TGCGCCAGCAGTGAGTTTCTAGGGGAGAACACTGAAGCTTTCTTT.

The chain is built from TRBV6-1 and TRBJ2-2; D is perhaps TRBD1 (5 bases). Deletions cut 5 bases from V and 5 bases from J, with 15 bases between. This CDR3 region has 15 residues. From germline, CDR1 is MNHNS and CDR2 SASEGT. The CDR3 DNA is TGTGCCAGCAGTTTCGGCTATTCAGGGACCGGGGAGCTGTTTTTT. It codes for CASSFGYSGTGELFF.

The chain combines TRBV27 with TRBJ1-2; D is unclear. CDR1 is MNHEY, CDR2 SMNVEV, per germline (reference sequence). V dropped 1 base and J dropped 4 bases, with 10 bases sitting between them. The CDR3 is 14 residues long. The CDR3 DNA reads TGTGCCAGCAGTTTATTTCCCAGAAGCTATGGCTACACCTTC. Translated: CASSLFPRSYGYTF.

V is TRBV7-2 and J is TRBJ2-1; the match to TRBD2 covers 14 bases. Germline loops: CDR1 SGHTA, CDR2 FQGNSA. The CDR3 sequence is 19 residues long. After removal of 6 bases from V and 9 bases from J, the junction contained 19 bases not matched to a gene. The CDR3 region has the DNA TGTGCCAGCAGACAAGGCGTTTGGGGACTAGCGGGAGCTGAGACTGAGCAGTTCTTC. Encoded protein: CASRQGVWGLAGAETEQFF.

The rearrangement links TRBV5-1 to TRBJ2-1; D is undetermined. V was shortened by 0 bases and J by 0 bases, with 10 bases between the two germline ends. This CDR3 has 16 amino acids. The germline CDR1 and CDR2 sequences are SGHRS and YFSETQ. CDR3 amino acids: CASSLGGLSSYNEQFF. CDR3 nucleotide sequence: TGCGCCAGCAGCTTGGGTGGGCTCAGCTCCTACAATGAGCAGTTCTTC.

The V gene is TRBV29-1, the J gene TRBJ2-1; TRBD2 might be the D (7 bases). Deletions cut 5 bases from V and 5 bases from J, with 16 bases between. The germline V gene has CDR1 SQVTM and CDR2 ANQGSEA. CDR3 length: 14 residues. CDR3 in DNA: TGCAGCGTTCCAGGGGACTATCCGGACAATGAGCAGTTCTTC. This codes for CSVPGDYPDNEQFF.

This rearrangement joins TRBV6-5 to TRBJ1-6; TRBD1 aligns across 9 bases. Unmatched junction bases numbered 5, after V lost 6 bases and J lost 5 bases. The CDR3 spans 15 residues. CDR1 is MNHEY, CDR2 SVGAGI, per germline. Here the CDR3 DNA reads TGTGCCAGCAGGACGGGACAGGGCCATAATTCACCCCTCCACTTT. Translation: CASRTGQGHNSPLHF.

The V gene is TRBV6-6, the J gene TRBJ2-7, with 10 bases aligning to TRBD2. From germline, CDR1 is MNHNY and CDR2 SVGAGI (reference sequence). This CDR3 is built from 16 residues. V dropped 8 bases and J dropped 2; count of bases not matched to a gene: 12. CDR3 in amino acids: CASSSRTSGGAYEQYF. DNA for the CDR3: TGTGCCAGCTCGAGTCGGACTAGCGGAGGGGCCTACGAGCAGTACTTC.

The V call is TRBV5-1, the J call TRBJ2-1, with 9 nucleotides matching TRBD2. Unmatched junction bases numbered 12, after V lost 5 bases and J lost 6 bases. The germline gives CDR1 SGHRS, CDR2 YFSETQ. CDR3 size: 16 residues. The CDR3 reads CASSIILAGVGNEQFF. The CDR3 nucleotides are TGCGCCAGCAGTATTATCTTAGCGGGAGTTGGCAATGAGCAGTTCTTC.

A word on this clone: Its ends do not fully match the called genes, so a read error is possible. The chain has TRBV4-1 and TRBJ2-2; TRBD1 matches 9 bases. The germline V gene has CDR1 MGHRA and CDR2 YSYEKL. The CDR3 totals 19 residues. The CDR3 region has the DNA TGCGCCAACAGCCAAGATACGTACCCCGGGACAGGGAGGGCCGGGGAGCTGTTTTTT. Translation: CANSQDTYPGTGRAGELFF.

The genes are TRBV28 and TRBJ1-5, with D possibly being TRBD1 (5 bases). The ends were cut back, 6 bases at V and 10 bases at J, with 10 bases in the middle. The length of the CDR3 is 11 residues. Germline V gene sequence: CDR1 MDHEN, CDR2 SYDVKM. The DNA of the CDR3 is TGTGCCAGCAGGTACCAGGGCCCCCAGCATTTT. It translates to CASRYQGPQHF.

The chain carries TRBV7-9 and TRBJ1-2; 12 nucleotides match TRBD1. The ends lost 4 bases at V and 5 bases at J; junction bases unmatched: 5. There are 15 residues in the CDR3. Germline V gives CDR1 SEHNR, CDR2 FQNEAQ (reference sequence). CDR3 loop: CASSYTGQGAYGYTF. CDR3 nucleotide sequence: TGTGCCAGCAGCTATACGGGACAGGGGGCTTATGGCTACACCTTC.

The table lists this clone with a count of one. V usage is TRBV9 and J usage is TRBJ1-2; 7 bases line up with TRBD1. The CDR3 totals 16 residues. Trimming cost V 0 bases and J 4 bases; bases outside gene matches: 9. The germline CDR1 and CDR2 sequences are SGDLS and YYNGEE. CDR3 in amino acids: CASSVARQGGSYGYTF. The CDR3 nucleotides read TGTGCCAGCAGCGTAGCCCGGCAGGGGGGTAGCTATGGCTACACCTTC.

The chain recombines TRBV28 with TRBJ2-2; unclear D gene. V lost 8 bases and J lost 0, with 7 bases in between. The CDR3 length is 13 residues. Germline-derived CDR1 and CDR2 are MDHEN and SYDVKM. CDR3: CASESANTGELFF. CDR3 in DNA: TGTGCCAGCGAGTCGGCGAACACCGGGGAGCTGTTTTTT.

The chain uses TRBV30 and TRBJ2-7; 11 nucleotides match TRBD2. CDR3 length: 12 amino acids. Germline V gene sequence: CDR1 GTSNPN, CDR2 SVGIG (reference sequence). The V gene end was trimmed by 5 bases and the J gene end by 4 bases; junction bases not matched to a gene: 1. The CDR3 nucleotides are TGTGCCTGGGGGACTAGCGGTTACGAGCAGTACTTC. Protein sequence: CAWGTSGYEQYF.

V usage is TRBV5-1 and J usage is TRBJ2-1; D perhaps matches TRBD2 (5 bases). Germline V gives CDR1 SGHRS, CDR2 YFSETQ. V was shortened by 0 bases and J by 2 bases, with 9 bases between the two germline ends. The CDR3 runs to 15 residues. Written as DNA, the CDR3 is TGCGCCAGCAGCTTGGCCGGGGTTCCCTACAATGAGCAGTTCTTC. Its protein product is CASSLAGVPYNEQFF.